A single sample is the source of the 7 T cell receptor beta chains below, sequenced in a study of cytomegalovirus exposure and HLA in healthy donors. Primers included in the PCR were 60 Vbeta and 13 Jbeta primers. TCRdb keeps only in-frame clones here, not all; method: immunoSEQ multiplex PCR. Here the sample spans approximately 150,000 clones, approximately 80% being singletons. The sample taken for sequencing was PBMCs. Source of these receptors: a woman aged 40 to 50 in good health and CMV-seronegative.

The genes are TRBV6-5 and TRBJ2-7; 9 nucleotides line up with TRBD1. This CDR3 is 15 amino acids long. J was trimmed by 4 bases and V by 0 bases; bases with no gene match: 4. CDR1 and CDR2 from the germline V gene are MNHEY and SVGAGI. CDR3 sequence: CASSYSTGGWYEQYF. CDR3 bases: TGTGCCAGCAGTTACTCGACAGGGGGTTGGTACGAGCAGTACTTC.

The chain has TRBV7-2 and TRBJ2-2, with 12 bases matching TRBD1. This CDR3 region has 20 residues. Trimming took 0 bases from V and 0 from J; bases not matched to a gene: 8. CDR1 and CDR2 (germline): SGHTA, FQGNSA. CDR3 sequence: CASSLAGIGDRGPNTGELFF. CDR3 nucleotide sequence: TGTGCCAGCAGCTTAGCGGGGATTGGGGACAGGGGGCCGAACACCGGGGAGCTGTTTTTT. The entire variable domain, with the rest obtained from reference TRBV7-2 and TRBJ2-2, is as follows: GAGVSQSPSNKVTEKGKDVELRCDPISGHTALYWYRQSLGQGLEFLIYFQGNSAPDKSGLPSDRFSAERTGGSVSTLTIQRTQQEDSAVYLCASSLAGIGDRGPNTGELFFGEGSRLTVL.

This chain links TRBV4-1 with TRBJ2-3; 8 nucleotides line up with TRBD1. This CDR3 has 16 residues. After removal of 3 bases from V and 3 bases from J, the junction contained 8 bases not matched to a gene. Germline CDR1 and CDR2: MGHRA and YSYEKL. The CDR3 nucleotides are TGCGCCAGCAGCCAGATGACAGGGGAGTTTACAGATACGCAGTATTTT. Protein product: CASSQMTGEFTDTQYF.

The chain has TRBV11-2 and TRBJ2-7; 10 nucleotides match TRBD2. Per germline, CDR1 SGHAT and CDR2 FQNNGV. Trimming took 2 bases from V and 4 from J; bases not matched to a gene: 5. The CDR3 has 15 residues. For the CDR3, the DNA is TGTGCCAGCAGCTTATCCACTAGCGGGGAGTACGAGCAGTACTTC. It specifies CASSLSTSGEYEQYF.

The V and J genes are TRBV2 and TRBJ2-7; D remains ambiguous. In germline, CDR1 is SNHLY, CDR2 FYNNEI. The CDR3 spans 14 residues. V was trimmed by 10 bases and J by 5 bases, leaving 21 bases between them. CDR3 DNA sequence: TGTGCCACCTCCCGACAAGGTAAAAGTAACGAGCAGTACTTC. Translation gives CATSRQGKSNEQYF.

The rearrangement links TRBV2 to TRBJ1-5; the D gene is possibly TRBD1 (6 bases). The CDR3 runs 13 residues. The germline V gene has CDR1 SNHLY and CDR2 FYNNEI. V was cut by 7 bases and J by 7 bases, with 14 bases left in between. CDR3: CASTAGGEQPQHF. Here the CDR3 DNA reads TGTGCCAGCACCGCGGGGGGCGAACAGCCCCAGCATTTT.

CDR3 DNA sequence: TGCGCCAGCAGCCAATGGAAGACAGTTAGCAATCAGCCCCAGCATTTT. Encoded protein: CASSQWKTVSNQPQHF. This chain uses TRBV4-3 with TRBJ1-5; D might be TRBD1 (5 bases). The germline V and J ends were trimmed by 2 bases and 0 bases, with 11 bases remaining between them. Germline V CDR1 and CDR2: LGHNA, YSLEER. The CDR3 contains 16 residues.